The 25 T cell receptor beta chains presented below share a single source sample, sequenced in a study of cytomegalovirus exposure and HLA in healthy donors. PCR primers comprised 60 Vbeta and 13 Jbeta primers. Profiling relied on immunoSEQ multiplex PCR, and the TCRdb table lists in-frame clones only, not all of them. There are 200,000 to 250,000 clones in the sample; around 89% occur only once, and approximately 1% lies in the top ten. Specimen: PBMCs. The receptors shown here come from a young woman in good health and CMV-seronegative.

V gene TRBV5-6 combines with J gene TRBJ1-6; TRBD1 might be the D (6 bases). This CDR3 region has 15 residues. The V gene's germline CDR1 is SGHDT and CDR2 YYEEEE. With 6 bases removed from V and 5 bases from J, the gap between germline ends came to 15 bases. The CDR3 reads CASKTTGLHNSPLHF. The CDR3 DNA sequence: TGTGCCAGCAAAACAACAGGGCTACATAATTCACCCCTCCACTTT.

The J gene is TRBJ2-2, the V gene TRBV19; possibly TRBD1 for D (5 bases). Between the trimmed V and J ends, which lost 3 bases and 7 bases, there was a span of 9 bases. The CDR3 has 13 amino acids. Germline V CDR1 and CDR2: LNHDA, SQIVND (reference sequence). The CDR3 reads CASSIRAGGELFF. CDR3 nucleotides: TGTGCCAGTAGTATCAGGGCCGGCGGGGAGCTGTTTTTT. Drawing the rest from reference TRBV19 and TRBJ2-2, the complete variable domain is DGGITQSPKYLFRKEGQNVTLSCEQNLNHDAMYWYRQDPGQGLRLIYYSQIVNDFQKGDIAEGYSVSREKKESFPLTVTSAQKNPTAFYLCASSIRAGGELFFGEGSRLTVL.

This rearrangement joins TRBV11-3 to TRBJ1-1; the D gene is possibly TRBD1 (6 bases). Germline lookup yields CDR1 SGHNT and CDR2 YENEEA. This CDR3 is 18 amino acids long. Trimming removed 1 base at V and 3 bases at J, with 21 bases between. The CDR3 nucleotides are TGTGCCAGCAGCTTAGTAGGGGGTCGACCGGTCGGATACACTGAAGCTTTCTTT. Translating it yields CASSLVGGRPVGYTEAFF.

The chain has TRBV5-1 and TRBJ1-3; the D is unclear. The CDR3 spans 15 residues. V was shortened by 4 bases and J by 4 bases, with 15 bases between the two germline ends. Germline V gene lookup returns CDR1 SGHRS and CDR2 YFSETQ. DNA for the CDR3: TGCGCCAGCAGCGTAGGAGATCTAGACGGAAACACCATATATTTT. It codes for CASSVGDLDGNTIYF.

This chain uses TRBV9 with TRBJ2-7, with D possibly TRBD2 on 6 matching bases. V gave up 5 bases and J gave up 3 bases, with 18 bases separating them. The CDR3 totals 15 residues. In germline, CDR1 is SGDLS, CDR2 YYNGEE. CDR3 loop: CASSYRQGTDYEQYF. In nucleotides, the CDR3 is TGTGCCAGCAGTTACCGACAAGGGACTGACTACGAGCAGTACTTC.

A word on this clone: One end of the junction varies from germline; a read error may be responsible. V gene TRBV7-2 combines with J gene TRBJ2-7; 11 bases are shared with TRBD2. The CDR3 totals 14 residues. Germline lookup yields CDR1 SGHTA and CDR2 FQGNSA. CDR3: CASSLAGGSYEQYF. CDR3 in DNA: TGTGCCAGCAGCCTAGCGGGGGGCTCCTACGAGCAGTACTTC. The full variable domain, its missing parts supplied by reference TRBV7-2 and TRBJ2-7, is GAGVSQSPSNKVTEKGKDVELRCDPISGHTALYWYRQSLGQGLEFLIYFQGNSAPDKSGLPSDRFSAERTGGSVSTLTIQRTQQEDSAVYLCASSLAGGSYEQYFGPGTRLTVT.

V gene TRBV4-1 combines with J gene TRBJ2-4; 9 bases match TRBD1. This CDR3 region has 16 residues. Per germline, CDR1 MGHRA and CDR2 YSYEKL. Trimming at V came to 6 bases and at J to 7 bases, leaving 13 bases not matched to a gene. The CDR3 reads CASRQDETGGANIQYF. DNA for the CDR3: TGCGCCAGCAGGCAGGATGAAACAGGGGGCGCGAACATTCAGTACTTC.

The chain links TRBV10-2 to TRBJ1-3; a possible D gene is TRBD1 (5 bases). CDR3 size: 16 residues. In germline, CDR1 is WSHSY, CDR2 SAAADI. Trimming removed 9 bases from V and 0 bases from J, with 18 bases in between. The CDR3: CASYLGEGLSGNTIYF. For the CDR3, the DNA is TGCGCCAGTTATCTTGGGGAGGGACTCTCTGGAAACACCATATATTTT.

CDR3: CASSQVRWLAGGADTQYF. The CDR3, as DNA: TGCGCCAGCAGCCAAGTGAGATGGCTAGCGGGAGGGGCAGATACGCAGTATTTT. The chain combines TRBV4-3 with TRBJ2-3, with 12 bases aligning to TRBD2. V gave up 1 base and J gave up 4 bases; unmatched junction bases: 9. Germline V lookup: CDR1 LGHNA, CDR2 YSLEER. This CDR3 contains 18 residues.

The V gene is TRBV10-1, the J gene TRBJ2-3, with TRBD1 matching over 9 bases. The CDR3 contains 13 residues. V was pared by 4 bases and J by 4 bases, with 0 bases of the junction left unmatched. Germline V gene lookup returns CDR1 WNHNN and CDR2 SYGVQD (reference sequence). The CDR3 is CASSGTGADTQYF. The CDR3 bases are TGCGCCAGCAGTGGGACAGGGGCAGATACGCAGTATTTT.

The chain is built from TRBV6-6 and TRBJ1-2; D is possibly TRBD1 (6 bases). The CDR3 contains 14 residues. From germline, CDR1 is MNHNY and CDR2 SVGAGI (reference sequence). Trimming removed 0 bases from V and 5 bases from J, with 10 bases in between. The CDR3 spells CASSYSDRPYGYTF. The DNA for the CDR3 is TGTGCCAGCAGTTACTCAGACAGGCCTTATGGCTACACCTTC.

The gene calls are TRBV5-4 and TRBJ1-1; D is possibly TRBD1 (6 bases). The CDR3 has 17 amino acids. The V gene lost 4 bases and the J gene lost 1 base, with 20 bases spanning the gap. The germline V gene has CDR1 SGHNT and CDR2 YYREEE (reference sequence). CDR3 DNA sequence: TGTGCCAGCAGCCGGGGTGGGGCAGGGGATAGGAACACTGAAGCTTTCTTT. Protein: CASSRGGAGDRNTEAFF.

The CDR3 bases are TGCGCCAGCAGCCAGGGACTAGCGGGATATTACGAGCAGTACTTC. It encodes CASSQGLAGYYEQYF. The chain joins TRBV4-3 to TRBJ2-7; 13 bases map to TRBD2. This CDR3 contains 15 residues. Trimming at V came to 3 bases and at J to 4 bases, leaving 3 bases not matched to a gene. The germline gives CDR1 LGHNA, CDR2 YSLEER.

This chain joins TRBV7-9 and TRBJ1-1, with 9 positions matching TRBD1. In germline, CDR1 is SEHNR, CDR2 FQNEAQ (reference sequence). V lost 5 bases, J lost 3 bases, and 10 bases stayed unmatched. This CDR3 spans 16 amino acids. The CDR3 nucleotides read TGTGCCAGCAGCCCGGGGACAGGGAGAAAAGACACTGAAGCTTTCTTT. Translation: CASSPGTGRKDTEAFF.

This clone was seen once. The rearrangement links TRBV13 to TRBJ1-4; D ambiguous. This CDR3 has 14 residues. The V gene lost 4 bases and the J gene lost 7 bases, with 13 bases spanning the gap. Germline V gene data show CDR1 as PRHDT and CDR2 as FYEKMQ (reference sequence). CDR3 DNA sequence: TGTGCCAGCAGCTCCGGGATTCGGGGTGAAAAACTGTTTTTT. Translated, it gives CASSSGIRGEKLFF.

The J gene is TRBJ2-1, the V gene TRBV10-3, with 14 nucleotides matching TRBD2. CDR1 is ENHRY and CDR2 is SYGVKD in the germline V gene. V gave up 6 bases and J gave up 6 bases; unmatched junction bases: 1. The CDR3 has 14 residues. CDR3 coding DNA: TGTGCCATCAGCGGGACTAGCGGGGGCAATGAGCAGTTCTTC. Its translation is CAISGTSGGNEQFF.

The chain carries TRBV5-6 and TRBJ2-3; D possibly corresponds to TRBD1 (6 bases). In germline, CDR1 is SGHDT, CDR2 YYEEEE. Deletions cut 0 bases from V and 5 bases from J, with 13 bases between. The CDR3 runs to 15 residues. CDR3 nucleotide sequence: TGTGCCAGCAGCTTGGCCCCAGGGGCTGGAGATACGCAGTATTTT. Translating gives CASSLAPGAGDTQYF.

Remarks on this clone: One junction end does not reproduce the germline sequence, and a read error may be involved. The chain recombines TRBV7-8 with TRBJ1-1; D remains ambiguous. Germline V gives CDR1 SGHVS, CDR2 FQNEAQ. This CDR3 is built from 12 residues. CDR3 sequence: CASSRGNSEAFF. For the CDR3, the DNA is TGTGCCAGCAGCCGAGGGAACTCTGAAGCTTTCTTT.

The gene calls are TRBV18 and TRBJ1-2; no clear D. Germline loops: CDR1 KGHSH, CDR2 LQKENI. The CDR3 covers 12 residues. V was cut by 1 base and J by 6 bases, with 6 bases left in between. The CDR3 protein is CASSPLANGYTF. In DNA, the CDR3 is TGTGCCAGCTCACCACTGGCAAATGGCTACACCTTC. The entire variable domain, with the rest obtained from reference TRBV18 and TRBJ1-2, is as follows: NAGVMQNPRHLVRRRGQEARLRCSPMKGHSHVYWYRQLPEEGLKFMVYLQKENIIDESGMPKERFSAEFPKEGPSILRIQQVVRGDSAAYFCASSPLANGYTFGSGTRLTVV.

This clone has at least ten counts. CDR3 nucleotide sequence: TGTGCCAGCAGCCCCGCCGGAGGGGGCTTTGGCTACACCTTC. Amino acid sequence: CASSPAGGGFGYTF. V and J are TRBV6-6 and TRBJ1-2; 7 bases fit TRBD1. Per the germline V gene, CDR1 is MNHNY and CDR2 is SVGAGI (reference sequence). The CDR3 has 14 amino acids. V trimming: 6 bases; J trimming: 7 bases; junction bases outside the gene matches: 11.

The rearrangement joins TRBV5-1 to TRBJ2-2; 10 positions agree with TRBD1. Trimming removed 0 bases from V and 4 bases from J; junction bases left unmatched: 9. Germline assignment: CDR1 SGHRS and CDR2 YFSETQ. CDR3 length: 18 amino acids. For the CDR3, the DNA is TGCGCCAGCAGCTTGGTGGGACAGGGGATTTCGGGCACCGGGGAGCTGTTTTTT. It specifies CASSLVGQGISGTGELFF.

This rearrangement joins TRBV9 to TRBJ2-3, with a possible D match to TRBD2 (6 bases). The germline V gene encodes CDR1 SGDLS and CDR2 YYNGEE. The CDR3 is 15 residues long. Trimming cost V 0 bases and J 1 base, with 9 bases left between them. In nucleotides, the CDR3 is TGTGCCAGCAGCGTAGACCCGGGAGGCACAGATACGCAGTATTTT. Amino acids: CASSVDPGGTDTQYF.

The chain employs TRBV6-6 and TRBJ1-1, with D maybe TRBD1 (5 bases). The CDR3 spans 12 residues. V dropped 7 bases and J dropped 5 bases, with 11 bases sitting between them. Per the germline V gene, CDR1 is MNHNY and CDR2 is SVGAGI (reference sequence). The CDR3 here is CASNPQGTEAFF. The CDR3 DNA reads as TGTGCCAGCAATCCCCAGGGTACTGAAGCTTTCTTT.

Worth noting for this clone: The same CDR3 arises from other DNA sequences in this sample as well. The chain couples TRBV29-1 to TRBJ1-1; D not resolved. The CDR3 covers 13 residues. V dropped 3 bases and J dropped 0 bases, with 8 bases sitting between them. Germline values: CDR1 SQVTM, CDR2 ANQGSEA. This CDR3 reads CSVEGRLNTEAFF. Here the CDR3 DNA reads TGCAGCGTTGAGGGCAGGCTGAACACTGAAGCTTTCTTT.

The rearrangement links TRBV5-4 to TRBJ2-5; weak D call: TRBD2 (6 bases). The CDR3 is 12 amino acids. With 4 bases removed from V and 11 bases from J, the gap between germline ends came to 15 bases. CDR1 is SGHNT, CDR2 YYREEE, per germline (reference sequence). CDR3 in amino acids: CASSIGTGEQYF. The DNA for the CDR3 is TGTGCCAGCAGCATCGGGACGGGAGAGCAGTACTTC. Looking up the rest from reference TRBV5-4 and TRBJ2-5 gives the full variable domain: ETGVTQSPTHLIKTRGQQVTLRCSSQSGHNTVSWYQQALGQGPQFIFQYYREEENGRGNFPPRFSGLQFPNYSSELNVNALELDDSALYLCASSIGTGEQYFGPGTRLLVL.